The present entry profiles one T cell receptor beta chain with its context. These data belong to a study of blood T cell repertoires in COVID-19. This table comes from immunoSEQ multiplex PCR, and its TCRdb copy is limited to in-frame clones, with some not included. The data hold 200,000 to 300,000 clones, with about 91% observed a single time. CDR3 length: 13 residues. J gave up 9 bases and V 6 bases, and 8 bases lay outside the gene matches. Germline loops: CDR1 ENHRY, CDR2 SYGVKD. The receptor was derived from a woman aged 35 to 49 with acute COVID-19. Sequences were obtained from PBMCs or T cells enriched from blood (not recorded which). The rearrangement links TRBV10-3 to TRBJ2-3; 8 positions agree with TRBD2. The CDR3 region has the DNA TGTGCCATCAGACTAGTCCCGGGGGGGACGCAGTATTTT. This translates into CAIRLVPGGTQYF.